These 26 T cell receptor beta chains were sequenced from one sample in a study of cytomegalovirus exposure and HLA in healthy donors. TCRdb keeps only in-frame clones here, not all; method: immunoSEQ multiplex PCR. The repertoire has about 160,000 clones, about 88% of them found once; the top ten carry about 2.2%. Material for sequencing was PBMCs. The receptors originated from a woman aged 18-30 years in good health and CMV-seronegative.

The chain links TRBV19 to TRBJ2-7; TRBD1 matches at 8 bases. The CDR3 runs to 14 residues. V dropped 5 bases and J dropped 5; count of bases not matched to a gene: 8. Germline values: CDR1 LNHDA, CDR2 SQIVND (reference sequence). Written as DNA, the CDR3 is TGTGCCAGTAGTGCGAGGACAGGGACCCACGAGCAGTACTTC. It codes for CASSARTGTHEQYF. Complete variable domain (other parts from reference TRBV19 and TRBJ2-7): DGGITQSPKYLFRKEGQNVTLSCEQNLNHDAMYWYRQDPGQGLRLIYYSQIVNDFQKGDIAEGYSVSREKKESFPLTVTSAQKNPTAFYLCASSARTGTHEQYFGPGTRLTVT.

This rearrangement joins TRBV7-9 to TRBJ1-1; D not resolved. The CDR3 is made up of 14 amino acids. Germline V gene data show CDR1 as SEHNR and CDR2 as FQNEAQ (reference sequence). V shed 4 bases and J shed 7 bases, with 16 bases lying between them. DNA for the CDR3: TGTGCCAGCAGCTCCCCGGAGAAAGTAATTGAAGCTTTCTTT. Translation gives CASSSPEKVIEAFF.

The chain couples TRBV27 to TRBJ1-2, with D uncertain. This CDR3 has 14 residues. V was clipped by 5 bases and J by 4 bases, with 14 bases between them. Germline CDR1 MNHEY, CDR2 SMNVEV (reference sequence). The CDR3 sequence is CASSPSPLIYGYTF. CDR3 coding DNA: TGTGCCAGCAGTCCTAGCCCTCTAATCTATGGCTACACCTTC.

The chain combines TRBV7-2 with TRBJ1-4; D not certain. The germline CDR1 and CDR2 sequences are SGHTA and FQGNSA. The CDR3 has 12 amino acids. Trimming cost V 3 bases and J 7 bases, with 6 bases left between them. The CDR3 nucleotides are TGTGCCAGCAGCTTCCACACTGAAAAACTGTTTTTT. Translated: CASSFHTEKLFF.

The V gene is TRBV7-9, the J gene TRBJ1-2; the match to TRBD1 covers 9 bases. V dropped 5 bases and J dropped 8; count of bases not matched to a gene: 9. Germline CDR1 is SEHNR and CDR2 is FQNEAQ (reference sequence). This CDR3 has 14 amino acids. The CDR3 reads CASSVRQGDGGYTF. The CDR3, as DNA: TGTGCCAGCAGCGTAAGACAGGGGGACGGGGGCTACACCTTC.

Concerning this clone itself: This CDR3 is also generated by other DNA sequences in the sample. The V and J genes are TRBV5-1 and TRBJ2-7; a weak D match, TRBD1 (6 bases). Germline CDR1 SGHRS, CDR2 YFSETQ. Trimming stripped 4 bases from V and 2 bases from J, with 13 bases between. This CDR3 is built from 14 residues. CDR3 nucleotides: TGCGCCAGCAGCCTTCAGACAGGTACCTACGAGCAGTACTTC. It encodes CASSLQTGTYEQYF.

This chain uses TRBV28 with TRBJ1-2, with D hard to call. The V end was cut by 5 bases, the J end by 0 bases, with 10 bases between. Germline assignment: CDR1 MDHEN and CDR2 SYDVKM. The CDR3 runs to 14 residues. The CDR3 sequence is CASSLGVANYGYTF. The CDR3, as DNA: TGTGCCAGCAGTCTCGGAGTCGCTAACTATGGCTACACCTTC.

The gene calls are TRBV30 and TRBJ1-6; maybe TRBD1 (6 bases). V was pared by 2 bases and J by 8 bases, with 10 bases between. Germline values: CDR1 GTSNPN, CDR2 SVGIG (reference sequence). This CDR3 contains 13 residues. The CDR3 nucleotides read TGTGCCTGGAGTATGGGGGGGCATTCACCCCTCCACTTT. The encoded protein is CAWSMGGHSPLHF.

This chain uses TRBV18 with TRBJ1-4; 8 nucleotides agree with TRBD1. The CDR3 runs to 15 residues. The junction had 6 bases not matched to a gene; V was cut back by 6 bases and J by 3 bases. The germline V gene has CDR1 KGHSH and CDR2 LQKENI. The CDR3 loop is CASSQDRDSNEKLFF. Here the CDR3 DNA reads TGTGCCAGCTCCCAGGACAGGGATTCTAATGAAAAACTGTTTTTT. Based on the CDR3 plus reference TRBV18 and TRBJ1-4, the full variable domain is NAGVMQNPRHLVRRRGQEARLRCSPMKGHSHVYWYRQLPEEGLKFMVYLQKENIIDESGMPKERFSAEFPKEGPSILRIQQVVRGDSAAYFCASSQDRDSNEKLFFGSGTQLSVL.

The genes are TRBV2 and TRBJ2-7; 12 bases line up with TRBD2. Germline assignment: CDR1 SNHLY and CDR2 FYNNEI. Trimming took 7 bases from V and 6 from J; bases not matched to a gene: 13. The CDR3 length is 16 residues. The CDR3 region has the DNA TGTGCCAGCACCTTAACTGGAAGACTAGCGGGAGCCGAGCAGTACTTC. It translates to CASTLTGRLAGAEQYF.

The chain links TRBV19 to TRBJ2-1, with TRBD1 matching over 8 bases. The germline CDR1 and CDR2 sequences are LNHDA and SQIVND (reference sequence). The CDR3 sequence is 15 residues long. V was clipped by 4 bases and J by 4 bases; unmatched bases: 6. The CDR3 loop reads CASSRYRGDYNEQFF. The CDR3 DNA follows: TGTGCCAGTAGTAGATACAGGGGGGATTACAATGAGCAGTTCTTC.

The J gene is TRBJ2-3, the V gene TRBV13, with 10 bases that match TRBD2. This CDR3 contains 19 residues. V shed 4 bases, J shed 0 bases, and the junction held 13 bases outside the gene matches. The V gene's germline CDR1 is PRHDT and CDR2 FYEKMQ (reference sequence). The CDR3 sequence is CASSSRLAGQPLSTDTQYF. The CDR3, as DNA: TGTGCCAGCAGCTCCCGACTAGCGGGCCAACCACTTAGCACAGATACGCAGTATTTT.

The chain joins TRBV6-1 to TRBJ2-7, with 12 positions matching TRBD1. The CDR3 extends over 16 amino acids. V dropped 1 base and J dropped 4; count of bases not matched to a gene: 5. Germline loops: CDR1 MNHNS, CDR2 SASEGT. The CDR3 reads CASSEEGTGGGYEQYF. The CDR3 nucleotides read TGTGCCAGCAGTGAAGAAGGGACAGGGGGCGGGTACGAGCAGTACTTC.

The J gene is TRBJ1-5, the V gene TRBV19, with D possibly TRBD1 on 5 matching bases. Germline values: CDR1 LNHDA, CDR2 SQIVND (reference sequence). V dropped 4 bases and J dropped 3 bases, with 7 bases sitting between them. This CDR3 region has 13 residues. CDR3 nucleotide sequence: TGTGCCAGTAGTAAGGGGAACAATCAGCCCCAGCATTTT. Translated, it gives CASSKGNNQPQHF.

The genes are TRBV11-2 and TRBJ1-1; D possibly corresponds to TRBD1 (5 bases). This CDR3 contains 14 residues. Germline CDR1 SGHAT, CDR2 FQNNGV. V was trimmed by 8 bases and J by 0 bases, leaving 13 bases between them. The CDR3: CASRPSTVNTEAFF. CDR3 nucleotides: TGTGCCAGCCGACCATCGACAGTGAACACTGAAGCTTTCTTT.

V and J are TRBV28 and TRBJ2-7; 9 bases match TRBD1. V shed 6 bases, J shed 3 bases, and the junction held 6 bases outside the gene matches. The CDR3 is 14 residues long. Germline V gene sequence: CDR1 MDHEN, CDR2 SYDVKM. CDR3 sequence (DNA): TGTGCCAGCAGCCAGGGACAGGGATACTACGAGCAGTACTTC. It yields the protein CASSQGQGYYEQYF.

The V gene is TRBV2, the J gene TRBJ2-5; no reliable D call. Germline V lookup: CDR1 SNHLY, CDR2 FYNNEI. Between the trimmed V and J ends, which lost 4 bases and 4 bases, there was a span of 4 bases. The length of the CDR3 is 11 residues. The CDR3 DNA reads TGTGCCAGCAGTGTCGGAGAGACCCAGTACTTC. As protein: CASSVGETQYF.

The V and J genes are TRBV5-4 and TRBJ1-1; D unresolved. Trimming shortened V by 3 bases and J by 0 bases, and 12 bases separated the two germline ends. CDR3 size: 15 residues. CDR1 is SGHNT, CDR2 YYREEE, per germline (reference sequence). CDR3 nucleotide sequence: TGTGCCAGCAGCTCCCGTAGCGAGATGAACACTGAAGCTTTCTTT. Protein product: CASSSRSEMNTEAFF.

The chain has TRBV5-1 and TRBJ2-5, with 7 positions matching TRBD2. Per germline, CDR1 SGHRS and CDR2 YFSETQ. The V segment lost 6 bases and the J segment 5 bases; nucleotides outside the gene matches: 7. The CDR3 is 13 residues long. The CDR3 region is CASTRSGGETQYF. CDR3 bases: TGCGCCAGCACCCGCTCCGGGGGGGAGACCCAGTACTTC.

The chain recombines TRBV18 with TRBJ2-7; the match to TRBD2 covers 7 bases. The length of the CDR3 is 15 residues. After removal of 3 bases from V and 4 bases from J, the junction contained 9 bases not matched to a gene. Germline lookup yields CDR1 KGHSH and CDR2 LQKENI. The CDR3, as DNA: TGTGCCAGCTCACCCCGTGGGCGGGAGTTGTACGAGCAGTACTTC. As protein: CASSPRGRELYEQYF.

V is TRBV2 and J is TRBJ2-7; no clear D. The germline V gene encodes CDR1 SNHLY and CDR2 FYNNEI. V dropped 8 bases and J dropped 2 bases, with 7 bases sitting between them. The CDR3 is 11 residues long. For the CDR3, the DNA is TGTGCCAGCCAGGTGGCCTACGAGCAGTACTTC. Protein: CASQVAYEQYF.

The chain has TRBV28 and TRBJ1-5, with a tentative D call TRBD1 (5 bases). V was clipped by 2 bases and J by 0 bases, with 8 bases between them. Germline V CDR1 and CDR2: MDHEN, SYDVKM. There are 15 residues in the CDR3. CDR3 protein: CASSLRGYSNQPQHF. In DNA, the CDR3 is TGTGCCAGCAGTTTACGGGGGTATAGCAATCAGCCCCAGCATTTT.

V is TRBV19 and J is TRBJ2-6, with D tentatively TRBD2 (5 bases). Trimming removed 7 bases at V and 3 bases at J, with 13 bases between. Per the germline V gene, CDR1 is LNHDA and CDR2 is SQIVND (reference sequence). The CDR3 contains 15 residues. The chain's CDR3 is CASNWRTGGANVLTF. The DNA of the CDR3 is TGTGCCAGTAACTGGAGGACGGGTGGGGCCAACGTCCTGACTTTC.

This chain joins TRBV19 and TRBJ2-7; TRBD1 matches 8 bases. In germline, CDR1 is LNHDA, CDR2 SQIVND (reference sequence). With V trimmed by 6 bases and J by 2 bases, 15 bases remained unmatched. The CDR3 contains 17 residues. CDR3 nucleotides: TGTGCCAGTAGCGGACAGGGAAAGTCCCATAAGACCTACGAGCAGTACTTC. Translation gives CASSGQGKSHKTYEQYF.

This clone was recorded only once. The rearrangement uses TRBV27 and TRBJ2-5; TRBD1 matches 7 bases. The trim removed 8 bases at V and 2 bases at J, leaving 8 bases unmatched. The CDR3 is made up of 14 amino acids. The V gene's germline CDR1 is MNHEY and CDR2 SMNVEV (reference sequence). The CDR3, as DNA: TGTGCCAGCTGTGGGACAGCTAATCAAGAGACCCAGTACTTC. This gives the protein CASCGTANQETQYF.

J is TRBJ2-3 and V is TRBV7-2; the D is unclear. From germline, CDR1 is SGHTA and CDR2 FQGNSA. Between the trimmed V and J ends, which lost 8 bases and 0 bases, there was a span of 12 bases. The CDR3 is 14 residues long. The CDR3 here is CASRFMASTDTQYF. Here the CDR3 DNA reads TGTGCCAGCCGTTTTATGGCTAGCACAGATACGCAGTATTTT.